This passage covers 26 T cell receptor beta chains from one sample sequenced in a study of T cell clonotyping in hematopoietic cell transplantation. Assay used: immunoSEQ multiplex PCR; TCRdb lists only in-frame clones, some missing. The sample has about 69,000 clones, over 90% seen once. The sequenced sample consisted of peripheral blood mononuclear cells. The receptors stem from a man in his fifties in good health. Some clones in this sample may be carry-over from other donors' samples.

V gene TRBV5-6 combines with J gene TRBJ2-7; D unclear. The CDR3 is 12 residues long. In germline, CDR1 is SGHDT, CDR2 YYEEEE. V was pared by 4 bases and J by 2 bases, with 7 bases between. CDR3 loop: CASSRPPYEQYF. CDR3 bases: TGTGCCAGCAGCCGTCCCCCCTACGAGCAGTACTTC.

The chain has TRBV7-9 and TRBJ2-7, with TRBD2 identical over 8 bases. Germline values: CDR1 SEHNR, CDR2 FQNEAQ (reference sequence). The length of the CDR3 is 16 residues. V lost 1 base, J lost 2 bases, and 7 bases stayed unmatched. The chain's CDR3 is CASSLGERETAYEQYF. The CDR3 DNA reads TGTGCCAGCAGCTTAGGAGAGCGGGAGACAGCCTACGAGCAGTACTTC.

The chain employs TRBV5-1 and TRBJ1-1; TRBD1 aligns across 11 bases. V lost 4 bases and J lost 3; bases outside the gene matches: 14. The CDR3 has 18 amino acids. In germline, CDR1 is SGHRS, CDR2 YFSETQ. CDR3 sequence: CASSHLPPGQGEDTEAFF. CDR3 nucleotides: TGCGCCAGCAGCCACCTCCCCCCGGGACAGGGGGAGGACACTGAAGCTTTCTTT.

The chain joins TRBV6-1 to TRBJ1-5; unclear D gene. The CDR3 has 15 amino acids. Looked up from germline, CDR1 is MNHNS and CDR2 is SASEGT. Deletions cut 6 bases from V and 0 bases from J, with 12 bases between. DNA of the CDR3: TGTGCCAGCAGCCGGACGGGAAATAGCAATCAGCCCCAGCATTTT. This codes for CASSRTGNSNQPQHF.

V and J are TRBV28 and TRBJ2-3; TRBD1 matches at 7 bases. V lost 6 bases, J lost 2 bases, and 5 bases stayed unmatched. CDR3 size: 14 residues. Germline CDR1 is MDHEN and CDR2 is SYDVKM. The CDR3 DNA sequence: TGTGCCAGCAGGTCGACAGGGTTCACAGATACGCAGTATTTT. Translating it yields CASRSTGFTDTQYF.

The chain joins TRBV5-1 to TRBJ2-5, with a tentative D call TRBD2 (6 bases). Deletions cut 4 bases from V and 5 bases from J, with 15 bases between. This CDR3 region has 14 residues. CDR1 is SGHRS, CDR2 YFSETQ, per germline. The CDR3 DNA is TGCGCCAGCAGCACGGGACTGTCAGGGGAGACCCAGTACTTC. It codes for CASSTGLSGETQYF.

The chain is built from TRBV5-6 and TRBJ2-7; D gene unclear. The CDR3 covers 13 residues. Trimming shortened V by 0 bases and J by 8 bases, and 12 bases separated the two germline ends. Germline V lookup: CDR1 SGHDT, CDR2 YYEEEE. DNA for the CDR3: TGTGCCAGCAGCTTGGCGGCCATCGTGAAGCAGTACTTC. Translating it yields CASSLAAIVKQYF.

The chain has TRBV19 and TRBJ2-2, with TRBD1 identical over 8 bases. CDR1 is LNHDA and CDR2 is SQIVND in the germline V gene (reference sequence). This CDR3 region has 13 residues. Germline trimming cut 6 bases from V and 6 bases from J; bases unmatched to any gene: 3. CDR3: CASSTTGAGELFF. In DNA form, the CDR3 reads TGTGCCAGTAGCACGACAGGGGCCGGGGAGCTGTTTTTT.

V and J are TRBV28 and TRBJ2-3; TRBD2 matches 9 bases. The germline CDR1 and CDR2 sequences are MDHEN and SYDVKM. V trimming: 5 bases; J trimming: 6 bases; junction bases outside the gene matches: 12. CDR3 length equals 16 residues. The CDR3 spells CASSPVAGALLDTQYF. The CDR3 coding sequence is TGTGCCAGCAGTCCAGTAGCGGGAGCGCTTCTTGATACGCAGTATTTT.

The CDR3 region is CAISEQGGDEKLFF. The CDR3 DNA sequence: TGTGCCATCAGTGAACAGGGCGGAGATGAAAAACTGTTTTTT. This chain uses TRBV10-3 with TRBJ1-4, with D possibly being TRBD1 (6 bases). The V gene's germline CDR1 is ENHRY and CDR2 SYGVKD. Between the trimmed V and J ends, which lost 3 bases and 6 bases, there was a span of 11 bases. The CDR3 is 14 amino acids.

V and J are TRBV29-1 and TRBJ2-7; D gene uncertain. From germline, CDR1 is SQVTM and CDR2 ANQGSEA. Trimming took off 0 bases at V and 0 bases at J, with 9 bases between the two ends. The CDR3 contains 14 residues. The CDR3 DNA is TGCAGCGTTGAAGACAACAAAAACTCCTACGAGCAGTACTTC. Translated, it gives CSVEDNKNSYEQYF.

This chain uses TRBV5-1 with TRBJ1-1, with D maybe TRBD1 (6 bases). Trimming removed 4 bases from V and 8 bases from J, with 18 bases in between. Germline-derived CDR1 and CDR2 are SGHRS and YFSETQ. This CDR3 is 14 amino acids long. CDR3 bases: TGCGCCAGCAGCGTTTTTGGACAGAAACAAGAAGCTTTCTTT. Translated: CASSVFGQKQEAFF.

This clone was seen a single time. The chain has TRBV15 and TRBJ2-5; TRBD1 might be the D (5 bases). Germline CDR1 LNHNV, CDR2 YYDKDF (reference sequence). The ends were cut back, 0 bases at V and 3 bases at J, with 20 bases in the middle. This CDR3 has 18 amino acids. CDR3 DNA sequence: TGTGCCACCAGCAGAGATTCCCCTCGGATGGGGCTTGAAGAGACCCAGTACTTC. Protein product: CATSRDSPRMGLEETQYF.

The CDR3 region is CASSPGDRNYEQYF. CDR3 DNA sequence: TGTGCCAGCAGCCCAGGGGACAGAAACTACGAGCAGTACTTC. The chain links TRBV7-2 to TRBJ2-7; the match to TRBD1 covers 7 bases. The trim removed 5 bases at V and 3 bases at J, leaving 7 bases unmatched. The CDR3 has 14 residues. From germline, CDR1 is SGHTA and CDR2 FQGNSA.

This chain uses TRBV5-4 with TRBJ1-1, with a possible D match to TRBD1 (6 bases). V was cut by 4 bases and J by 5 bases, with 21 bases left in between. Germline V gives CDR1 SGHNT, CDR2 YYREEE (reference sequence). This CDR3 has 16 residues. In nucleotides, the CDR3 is TGTGCCAGCAGCCCGTACGGGGGCGAAAGGGGGACTGAAGCTTTCTTT. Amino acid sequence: CASSPYGGERGTEAFF.

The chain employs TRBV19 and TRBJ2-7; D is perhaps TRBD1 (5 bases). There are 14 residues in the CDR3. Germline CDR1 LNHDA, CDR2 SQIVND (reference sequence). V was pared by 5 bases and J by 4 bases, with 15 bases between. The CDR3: CASSLAGQLYEQYF. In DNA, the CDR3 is TGTGCCAGTAGTTTGGCAGGGCAATTGTACGAGCAGTACTTC. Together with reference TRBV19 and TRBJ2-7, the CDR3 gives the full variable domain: DGGITQSPKYLFRKEGQNVTLSCEQNLNHDAMYWYRQDPGQGLRLIYYSQIVNDFQKGDIAEGYSVSREKKESFPLTVTSAQKNPTAFYLCASSLAGQLYEQYFGPGTRLTVT.

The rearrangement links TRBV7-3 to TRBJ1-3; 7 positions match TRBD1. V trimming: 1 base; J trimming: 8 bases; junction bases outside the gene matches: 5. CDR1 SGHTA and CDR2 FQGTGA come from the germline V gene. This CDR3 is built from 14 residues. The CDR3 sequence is CASSLNPTGDTIYF. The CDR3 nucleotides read TGTGCCAGCAGCTTAAACCCCACAGGGGACACCATATATTTT.

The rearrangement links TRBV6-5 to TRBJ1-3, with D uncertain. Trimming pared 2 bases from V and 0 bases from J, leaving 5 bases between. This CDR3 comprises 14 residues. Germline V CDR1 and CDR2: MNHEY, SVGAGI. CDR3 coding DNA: TGTGCCAGCAGTTACCTGCACTCTGGAAACACCATATATTTT. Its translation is CASSYLHSGNTIYF.

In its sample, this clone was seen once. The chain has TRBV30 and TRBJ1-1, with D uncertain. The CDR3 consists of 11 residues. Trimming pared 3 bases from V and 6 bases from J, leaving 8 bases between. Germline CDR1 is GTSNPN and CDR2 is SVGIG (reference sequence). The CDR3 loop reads CAWREFAEAFF. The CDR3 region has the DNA TGTGCCTGGAGGGAATTTGCTGAAGCTTTCTTT.

The CDR3 DNA reads TGTGCCAGCAGCCAAGGAGGCAATGAGCAGTTCTTC. Its translation is CASSQGGNEQFF. The chain carries TRBV14 and TRBJ2-1; D is unresolved. The germline V and J ends were trimmed by 1 base and 6 bases, with 4 bases remaining between them. The CDR3 consists of 12 residues. In germline, CDR1 is SGHDN, CDR2 FVKESK.

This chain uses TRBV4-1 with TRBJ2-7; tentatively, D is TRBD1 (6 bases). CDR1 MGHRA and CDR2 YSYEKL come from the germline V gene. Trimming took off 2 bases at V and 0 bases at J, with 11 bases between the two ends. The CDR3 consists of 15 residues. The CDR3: CASSQLMGASYEQYF. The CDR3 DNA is TGCGCCAGCAGCCAACTTATGGGGGCCTCCTACGAGCAGTACTTC.

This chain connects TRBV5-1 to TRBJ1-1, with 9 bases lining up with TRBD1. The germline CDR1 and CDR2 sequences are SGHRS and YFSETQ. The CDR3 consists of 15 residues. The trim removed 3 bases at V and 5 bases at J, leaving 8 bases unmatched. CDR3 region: CASSSPTGGRTEAFF. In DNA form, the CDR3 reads TGCGCCAGCAGCTCTCCGACAGGGGGAAGGACTGAAGCTTTCTTT.

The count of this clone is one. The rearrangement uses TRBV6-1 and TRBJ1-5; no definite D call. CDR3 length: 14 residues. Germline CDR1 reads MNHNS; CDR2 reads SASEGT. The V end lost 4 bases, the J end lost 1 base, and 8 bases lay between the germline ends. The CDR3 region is CASSGIRSNQPQHF. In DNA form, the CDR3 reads TGTGCCAGCAGTGGGATAAGAAGCAATCAGCCCCAGCATTTT.

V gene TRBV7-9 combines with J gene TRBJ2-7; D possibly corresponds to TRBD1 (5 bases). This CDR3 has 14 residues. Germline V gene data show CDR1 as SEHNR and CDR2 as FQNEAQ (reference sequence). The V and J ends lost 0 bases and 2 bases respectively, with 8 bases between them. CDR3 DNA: TGTGCCAGCAGCTTAGCGGCGACAGCCTACGAGCAGTACTTC. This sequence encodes CASSLAATAYEQYF.

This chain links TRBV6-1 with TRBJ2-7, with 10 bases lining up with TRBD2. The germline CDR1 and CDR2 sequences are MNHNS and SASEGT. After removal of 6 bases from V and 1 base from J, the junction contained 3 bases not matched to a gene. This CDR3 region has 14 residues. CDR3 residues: CASRSTSGSYEQYF. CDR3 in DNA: TGTGCCAGCAGGTCGACTAGCGGGTCCTACGAGCAGTACTTC.

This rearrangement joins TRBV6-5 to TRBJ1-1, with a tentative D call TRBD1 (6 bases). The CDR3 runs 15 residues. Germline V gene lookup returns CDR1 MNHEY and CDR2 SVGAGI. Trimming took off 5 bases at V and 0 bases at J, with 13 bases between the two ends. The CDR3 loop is CASSRTDRMNTEAFF. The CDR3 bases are TGTGCCAGCAGTCGCACGGACAGAATGAACACTGAAGCTTTCTTT.